The TCR beta chain under discussion was sequenced for a study of beta chain features in type 1 diabetes. Study context: Sorted cells, more than 95,000,000 in number, were examined across all samples. General study points: The question left open here concerned HLA type influencing TCRB rearrangement. There was a moderate but significant shortening of TCRB CDR3s in all four CD4+ subsets of Type 1 diabetes patients.

CD45RO/CCR7/CD25/CD127/CD95/CD27 staining was used to isolate CD4+ naive, central memory, regulatory and stem cell-like memory cells by sorting. The authors reverse transcribed all of the isolated RNA, so sequencing captured expressed TCRB transcripts. Method: immunoSEQ multiplex PCR; TCRdb's copy keeps in-frame clones and lacks some. The sample lists 150,000 to 190,000 clones, about a tenth seen once, with 0.5% in the top ten. In germline, CDR1 is SGDLS, CDR2 YYNGEE. V shed 0 bases and J 6 bases; nucleotides not matched to a gene: 6. This CDR3 region has 15 residues. There are a few counts of this clone. Antigen: not known.

The V gene is TRBV9, the J gene TRBJ2-3; TRBD2 aligns across 8 bases. The sequencing input was central memory CD4+ T cells from blood. The clonotype was recovered from a man in his thirties or forties with type 1 diabetes. The CDR3 reads CASSVAGGLGDTQYF. For the CDR3, the DNA is TGTGCCAGCAGCGTAGCGGGAGGGCTTGGGGATACGCAGTATTTT.